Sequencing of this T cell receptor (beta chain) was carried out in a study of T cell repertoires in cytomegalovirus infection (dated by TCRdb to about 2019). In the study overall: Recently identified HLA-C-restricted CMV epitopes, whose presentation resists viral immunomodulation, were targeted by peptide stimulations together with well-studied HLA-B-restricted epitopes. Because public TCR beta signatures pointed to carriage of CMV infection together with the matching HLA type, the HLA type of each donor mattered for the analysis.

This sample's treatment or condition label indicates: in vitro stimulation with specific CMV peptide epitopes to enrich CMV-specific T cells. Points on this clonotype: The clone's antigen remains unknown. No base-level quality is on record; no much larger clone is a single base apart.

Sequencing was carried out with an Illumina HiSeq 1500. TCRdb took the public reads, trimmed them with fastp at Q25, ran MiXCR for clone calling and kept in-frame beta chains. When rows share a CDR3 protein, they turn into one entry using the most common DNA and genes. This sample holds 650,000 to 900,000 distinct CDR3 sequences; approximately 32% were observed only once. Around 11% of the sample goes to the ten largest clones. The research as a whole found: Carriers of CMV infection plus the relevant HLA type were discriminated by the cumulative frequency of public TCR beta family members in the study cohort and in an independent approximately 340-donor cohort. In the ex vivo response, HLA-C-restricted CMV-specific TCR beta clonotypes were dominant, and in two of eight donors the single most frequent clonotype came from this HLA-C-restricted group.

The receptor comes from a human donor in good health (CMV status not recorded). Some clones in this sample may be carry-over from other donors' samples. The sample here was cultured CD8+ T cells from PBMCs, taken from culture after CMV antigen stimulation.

The encoded CDR3 is CSAETGKNTEAFF. The DNA reads TGCAGCGCCGAGACAGGGAAAAACACTGAAGCTTTCTTT. The rearranged chain carries TRBV29-1 and TRBJ1-1; TRBD1 aligns with 7 central bases. The junction shows trimming of 7 bases on V and 2 bases on J, and the gene matches do not reach 7 bases of it. Reading from cysteine to phenylalanine, the CDR3 counts 13 amino acids. This entry keeps only the CDR3 DNA: 39 bases, framed from base 1. CDR1 and CDR2, looked up from the germline V gene, are SQVTM and ANQGSEA.